This is a list of T cell receptor beta chains from one sample in a study of shared clonotypes between healthy human individuals. The method was immunoSEQ multiplex PCR; TCRdb's version includes in-frame clones alone and lacks a portion of them. Here the sample spans about 2.1 million clones, around 93% being singletons. Sequenced: naive CD8+ T cells from PBMCs. The receptors were sampled from a man between 18 and 35 years old in good health. Some clones in this sample may be carry-over from other donors' samples. Both conserved end residues are part of each CDR3. D genes are given only for firm matches. Clone size, where shown, is once, few, many, or a class for clones that have expanded.

D gene	V gene	CDR3 length	clone size	J gene	CDR3 protein	CDR3 DNA
TRBD2	TRBV2	16	NA	TRBJ2-1	CASSEVLAGGHNEQFF	TGTGCCAGCAGTGAAGTGCTAGCGGGAGGCCACAATGAGCAGTTCTTC
NA	TRBV28	16	NA	TRBJ1-5	CASSYWQEYSNQPQHF	TGTGCCAGCAGTTACTGGCAGGAGTATAGCAATCAGCCCCAGCATTTT
NA	TRBV19	12	NA	TRBJ1-4	CASSIDGEKLFF	TGTGCCAGTAGTATAGATGGTGAAAAACTGTTTTTT
TRBD2	TRBV4-2	16	NA	TRBJ2-1	CASSQPGLAGNNEQFF	TGTGCCAGCAGCCAACCGGGACTAGCGGGTAACAATGAGCAGTTCTTC
TRBD2	TRBV19	16	NA	TRBJ2-3	CASSIPLREGISPQYF	TGTGCCAGTAGTATTCCTTTGCGGGAGGGTATCTCACCGCAGTATTTT
TRBD1	TRBV7-9	19	NA	TRBJ2-6	CASSLGGTGADTGANVLTF	TGTGCCAGCAGCTTAGGAGGGACAGGGGCGGATACTGGGGCCAACGTCCTGACTTTC
TRBD2	TRBV7-8	17	NA	TRBJ2-1	CASSFGLVGSSYNEQFF	TGTGCCAGCAGCTTCGGACTAGTAGGAAGTTCCTACAATGAGCAGTTCTTC
TRBD2	TRBV7-8	14	once	TRBJ2-7	CASTSGREVNEQYF	TGTGCCAGCACCAGCGGGAGGGAAGTCAACGAGCAGTACTTC
TRBD2	TRBV30	14	NA	TRBJ2-1	CAWSASGSSNEQFF	TGTGCCTGGAGTGCTAGCGGGAGCTCCAATGAGCAGTTCTTC
NA	TRBV9	13	NA	TRBJ1-1	CASSVSVNTEAFF	TGTGCCAGCAGCGTATCCGTGAACACTGAAGCTTTCTTT
NA	TRBV18	14	NA	TRBJ1-2	CASSPLGANYGYTF	TGTGCCAGCTCACCACTGGGGGCTAACTATGGCTACACCTTC
NA	TRBV12-5	15	NA	TRBJ1-1	CASGLVGGTGTEAFF	TGTGCTAGTGGTTTGGTAGGAGGGACCGGCACTGAAGCTTTCTTT
NA	TRBV6-6	15	NA	TRBJ2-3	CASSGRQASTDTQYF	TGTGCCAGCAGTGGCAGACAGGCGAGCACAGATACGCAGTATTTT
TRBD1	TRBV27	18	NA	TRBJ1-2	CASSLYGPSKTGISGYTF	TGTGCCAGCAGTTTATATGGCCCTAGTAAGACAGGGATTTCGGGCTACACCTTC
NA	TRBV6-1	17	NA	TRBJ2-7	CASSAHLDRRVAYEQYF	TGTGCCAGCAGTGCCCACCTCGATCGAAGGGTGGCCTACGAGCAGTACTTC
TRBD2	TRBV7-3	17	once	TRBJ2-2	CASSSGLAGGYTGELFF	TGTGCCAGCAGCTCGGGACTAGCGGGAGGGTACACCGGGGAGCTGTTTTTT
TRBD1	TRBV27	19	NA	TRBJ2-7	CASSSLPGQGVRGSYEQYF	TGTGCCAGCAGTTCCCTCCCGGGACAGGGAGTGAGGGGCTCCTACGAGCAGTACTTC
TRBD1	TRBV7-8	14	NA	TRBJ1-2	CASSFETGGYGYTF	TGTGCCAGCAGCTTCGAGACAGGGGGCTATGGCTACACCTTC
NA	TRBV11-2	15	once	TRBJ1-1	CASSLGGLLNTEAFF	TGTGCCAGCAGCTTAGGAGGGTTATTGAACACTGAAGCTTTCTTT
NA	TRBV27	14	NA	TRBJ1-5	CASSLMTGQGPQHF	TGTGCCAGCAGCCTGATGACAGGCCAGGGGCCCCAGCATTTT
NA	TRBV6-6	13	once	TRBJ2-1	CASSLDYFNEQFF	TGTGCCAGCAGCCTCGACTATTTTAATGAGCAGTTCTTC
NA	TRBV7-9	14	NA	TRBJ1-2	CASSLVVQGYGYTF	TGTGCCAGCAGCTTAGTAGTACAGGGATATGGCTACACCTTC
NA	TRBV21-1	15	NA	TRBJ2-7	CASIRGAFSQYEQYF	TGTGCCAGCATCCGAGGGGCTTTCTCCCAATACGAGCAGTACTTC
NA	TRBV7-9	16	NA	TRBJ2-4	CASSWGPGTEQNIQYF	TGTGCCAGCAGCTGGGGGCCAGGGACGGAGCAAAACATTCAGTACTTC
NA	TRBV6-5	15	once	TRBJ1-3	CASSRPSESGNTIYF	TGTGCCAGCAGTCGCCCCAGCGAGTCTGGAAACACCATATATTTT
NA	TRBV27	17	NA	TRBJ2-1	CASTSAGLPITYNEQFF	TGTGCCAGCACAAGCGCGGGACTTCCTATCACCTACAATGAGCAGTTCTTC
NA	TRBV29-1	17	once	TRBJ1-1	CSVVPKEGRSLNTEAFF	TGCAGCGTTGTTCCCAAGGAGGGCCGATCTTTGAACACTGAAGCTTTCTTT
TRBD2	TRBV19	15	NA	TRBJ2-7	CASSSTSGSWYEQYF	TGTGCCAGTAGTTCGACTAGCGGGAGTTGGTACGAGCAGTACTTC
TRBD1	TRBV28	14	NA	TRBJ2-7	CASRNRGPSYEQYF	TGTGCCAGCAGGAACAGGGGGCCTTCCTACGAGCAGTACTTC
NA	TRBV5-1	15	NA	TRBJ1-5	CASSLQGGGNQPQHF	TGCGCCAGCAGCTTGCAGGGCGGGGGCAATCAGCCCCAGCATTTT
NA	TRBV9	13	NA	TRBJ1-1	CASSVAGGAEAFF	TGTGCCAGCAGCGTAGCCGGGGGGGCTGAAGCTTTCTTT
TRBD1	TRBV9	13	NA	TRBJ2-7	CASSARDSREQYF	TGTGCCAGCAGCGCCCGGGACAGCCGGGAGCAGTACTTC